This entry lists 27 T cell receptor beta chains sequenced from one sample in a study of technical replicates of blood from a handful of donors. Assay: immunoSEQ multiplex PCR; the TCRdb copy retains only in-frame clones and omits some. This table holds about 97,000 clones, approximately 95% found once. The sequenced material came from T cells isolated from PBMCs. The receptors were gathered from a human donor in good health.

The chain employs TRBV6-5 and TRBJ1-2, with 7 bases fitting TRBD1. Looked up from germline, CDR1 is MNHEY and CDR2 is SVGAGI. This CDR3 has 15 residues. J was trimmed by 4 bases and V by 4 bases; bases with no gene match: 9. Here the CDR3 reads CASSLYRGMIYGYTF. The CDR3 bases are TGTGCCAGCAGTTTATACAGGGGAATGATCTATGGCTACACCTTC.

The rearrangement joins TRBV11-2 to TRBJ1-1; TRBD1 matches at 7 bases. Germline CDR1 SGHAT, CDR2 FQNNGV. This CDR3 contains 15 residues. V shed 5 bases and J 6 bases; nucleotides not matched to a gene: 12. In nucleotides, the CDR3 is TGTGCCAGCAGCCCGAGACAGGGACTAGTTTCTGAAGCTTTCTTT. Protein product: CASSPRQGLVSEAFF.

Only one count was recorded for this clone. The V call is TRBV7-6, the J call TRBJ2-3; TRBD1 agrees at 7 bases. CDR1 SGHVS and CDR2 FNYEAQ come from the germline V gene. The CDR3 runs to 15 residues. Trimming at V came to 5 bases and at J to 2 bases, leaving 7 bases not matched to a gene. The CDR3 DNA sequence: TGTGCCAGCAGCCTGGGGACAGCACCCACAGATACGCAGTATTTT. Its protein product is CASSLGTAPTDTQYF. Combining the CDR3 with reference TRBV7-6 and TRBJ2-3 gives the whole variable domain GAGVSQSPRYKVTKRGQDVALRCDPISGHVSLYWYRQALGQGPEFLTYFNYEAQQDKSGLPNDRFSAERPEGSISTLTIQRTEQRDSAMYRCASSLGTAPTDTQYFGPGTRLTVL.

This sequence joins TRBV27 and TRBJ2-7, with D hard to call. Trimming shortened V by 4 bases and J by 2 bases, and 9 bases separated the two germline ends. This CDR3 spans 13 amino acids. In germline, CDR1 is MNHEY, CDR2 SMNVEV (reference sequence). The CDR3: CASSYGRTYEQYF. CDR3 nucleotides: TGTGCCAGCAGTTACGGCAGGACCTACGAGCAGTACTTC.

This clone was seen more than once but under ten times. The chain couples TRBV6-5 to TRBJ1-1; maybe TRBD1 (5 bases). CDR1 MNHEY and CDR2 SVGAGI come from the germline V gene. V lost 0 bases to trimming and J lost 1 base, with 12 bases between them. The CDR3 is 16 residues long. For the CDR3, the DNA is TGTGCCAGCAGTTACTCGGCAGGGATGGGGAACACTGAAGCTTTCTTT. Translation gives CASSYSAGMGNTEAFF.

The chain combines TRBV18 with TRBJ2-5, with a weak D call TRBD2 (6 bases). CDR1 is KGHSH, CDR2 LQKENI, per germline. V was clipped by 6 bases and J by 0 bases, with 14 bases between them. CDR3 length equals 15 residues. For the CDR3, the DNA is TGTGCCAGCTCGCCCAGACTAGTGTACCAAGAGACCCAGTACTTC. It is translated as CASSPRLVYQETQYF.

V gene TRBV6-6 combines with J gene TRBJ2-1; the match to TRBD1 covers 8 bases. The junction had 2 bases not matched to a gene; V was cut back by 8 bases and J by 2 bases. This CDR3 has 13 residues. The germline CDR1 and CDR2 sequences are MNHNY and SVGAGI (reference sequence). CDR3 residues: CASGTGPYNEQFF. In DNA, the CDR3 is TGTGCCAGCGGGACAGGACCCTACAATGAGCAGTTCTTC.

This chain joins TRBV9 and TRBJ1-2; D is uncertain. Germline values: CDR1 SGDLS, CDR2 YYNGEE. CDR3 size: 13 residues. The V end was cut by 4 bases, the J end by 2 bases, with 9 bases between. This CDR3 is CASSSRENYGYTF. In DNA form, the CDR3 reads TGTGCCAGCAGCTCCCGGGAAAACTATGGCTACACCTTC.

V usage is TRBV7-2 and J usage is TRBJ1-5; D ambiguous. With 1 base removed from V and 2 bases from J, the gap between germline ends came to 9 bases. CDR1 SGHTA and CDR2 FQGNSA come from the germline V gene. This CDR3 spans 15 amino acids. The CDR3 protein is CASSLDGGGNQPQHF. As DNA, the CDR3 is TGTGCCAGCAGCTTAGATGGCGGAGGCAATCAGCCCCAGCATTTT.

The J gene is TRBJ1-1, the V gene TRBV18; no definite D call. Trimming shortened V by 8 bases and J by 4 bases, and 20 bases separated the two germline ends. Per germline, CDR1 KGHSH and CDR2 LQKENI. This CDR3 is built from 15 residues. CDR3 nucleotide sequence: TGTGCCAGCACTAGTTCCGGGCTGGTTGGCACTGAAGCTTTCTTT. It translates to CASTSSGLVGTEAFF. The variable domain in full, completed from reference TRBV18 and TRBJ1-1, reads NAGVMQNPRHLVRRRGQEARLRCSPMKGHSHVYWYRQLPEEGLKFMVYLQKENIIDESGMPKERFSAEFPKEGPSILRIQQVVRGDSAAYFCASTSSGLVGTEAFFGQGTRLTVV.

The chain uses TRBV6-1 and TRBJ1-4, with a possible D match to TRBD1 (6 bases). CDR1 and CDR2 from the germline V gene are MNHNS and SASEGT. CDR3 length: 15 residues. Deletions cut 3 bases from V and 7 bases from J, with 15 bases between. This CDR3 reads CASSDWAGESEKLFF. The CDR3, as DNA: TGTGCCAGCAGTGATTGGGCAGGGGAAAGTGAAAAACTGTTTTTT.

V is TRBV19 and J is TRBJ1-2; D might be TRBD1 (6 bases). The CDR3 runs 13 residues. Germline V gene sequence: CDR1 LNHDA, CDR2 SQIVND (reference sequence). Between the trimmed V and J ends, which lost 6 bases and 8 bases, there was a span of 16 bases. This CDR3 is CASRRGGAQGYTF. CDR3 in DNA: TGTGCCAGTAGAAGGGGGGGGGCACAGGGCTACACCTTC.

The chain joins TRBV7-8 to TRBJ2-1, with D perhaps TRBD2 (5 bases). The CDR3 runs 14 residues. V lost 6 bases, J lost 13 bases, and 22 bases lay in between. Per germline, CDR1 SGHVS and CDR2 FQNEAQ. CDR3 region: CASREDPGSGSQFF. For the CDR3, the DNA is TGTGCCAGCAGAGAAGATCCGGGGTCTGGGAGTCAGTTCTTC.

The gene calls are TRBV18 and TRBJ1-5; D not certain. This CDR3 contains 14 residues. Deletions cut 4 bases from V and 3 bases from J, with 10 bases between. The germline V gene has CDR1 KGHSH and CDR2 LQKENI. Written as DNA, the CDR3 is TGTGCCAGCTCACTTGAGAGGGTCAATCAGCCCCAGCATTTT. It encodes CASSLERVNQPQHF.

The V and J genes are TRBV18 and TRBJ2-1; TRBD2 matches 10 bases. This CDR3 comprises 17 residues. V lost 2 bases and J lost 9; bases outside the gene matches: 13. Germline V gives CDR1 KGHSH, CDR2 LQKENI. CDR3 sequence: CASSPRLGTSASGEQFF. Written as DNA, the CDR3 is TGTGCCAGCTCACCAAGACTTGGGACTAGCGCCTCGGGTGAGCAGTTCTTC. The full variable domain, in which reference TRBV18 and TRBJ2-1 provide the parts outside the CDR3, is NAGVMQNPRHLVRRRGQEARLRCSPMKGHSHVYWYRQLPEEGLKFMVYLQKENIIDESGMPKERFSAEFPKEGPSILRIQQVVRGDSAAYFCASSPRLGTSASGEQFFGPGTRLTVL.

This chain uses TRBV2 with TRBJ2-7; 8 bases map to TRBD2. The CDR3 covers 15 residues. Germline V gene lookup returns CDR1 SNHLY and CDR2 FYNNEI. Trimming cost V 4 bases and J 2 bases; bases outside gene matches: 7. As DNA, the CDR3 is TGTGCCAGCAGTGTAGAGCTAGCGGGTCCCTACGAGCAGTACTTC. This gives the protein CASSVELAGPYEQYF.

The chain has TRBV28 and TRBJ1-2, with D possibly TRBD1 on 5 matching bases. V dropped 5 bases and J dropped 4 bases, with 14 bases sitting between them. The CDR3 sequence is 14 residues long. CDR1 and CDR2 from the germline V gene are MDHEN and SYDVKM. CDR3 residues: CASSRRGLFYGYTF. In DNA form, the CDR3 reads TGTGCCAGCAGTCGAAGGGGCCTTTTCTATGGCTACACCTTC.

J is TRBJ1-4 and V is TRBV13; 8 nucleotides line up with TRBD1. The V gene end was trimmed by 6 bases and the J gene end by 6 bases; junction bases not matched to a gene: 9. Per germline, CDR1 PRHDT and CDR2 FYEKMQ (reference sequence). CDR3 length equals 15 residues. CDR3 sequence: CASRGDDRGDEKLFF. CDR3 sequence (DNA): TGTGCCAGCAGGGGAGACGACAGGGGTGATGAAAAACTGTTTTTT.

The rearrangement joins TRBV5-6 to TRBJ1-1; TRBD1 matches 9 bases. Germline-derived CDR1 and CDR2 are SGHDT and YYEEEE. The V gene end was trimmed by 6 bases and the J gene end by 7 bases; junction bases not matched to a gene: 10. The CDR3 runs 14 residues. CDR3 protein: CASNWGQGWREAFF. In DNA, the CDR3 is TGTGCCAGCAACTGGGGACAGGGTTGGCGTGAAGCTTTCTTT.

The rearrangement uses TRBV14 and TRBJ1-3; D call uncertain. Per germline, CDR1 SGHDN and CDR2 FVKESK. The CDR3 is made up of 16 amino acids. V gave up 1 base and J gave up 4 bases, with 14 bases separating them. The CDR3 reads CASSQGPGSGGNTIYF. The CDR3, as DNA: TGTGCCAGCAGCCAAGGCCCCGGGAGCGGGGGAAACACCATATATTTT. Full variable domain (outside the CDR3, taken from reference TRBV14 and TRBJ1-3): EAGVTQFPSHSVIEKGQTVTLRCDPISGHDNLYWYRRVMGKEIKFLLHFVKESKQDESGMPNNRFLAERTGGTYSTLKVQPAELEDSGVYFCASSQGPGSGGNTIYFGEGSWLTVV.

This clone was seen just once. The chain links TRBV7-2 to TRBJ1-5; D remains unclear. The CDR3 runs 12 residues. Germline values: CDR1 SGHTA, CDR2 FQGNSA. The V end lost 5 bases, the J end lost 4 bases, and 6 bases lay between the germline ends. Here the CDR3 reads CASSQNNQPQHF. CDR3 coding DNA: TGTGCCAGCAGCCAGAATAATCAGCCCCAGCATTTT.

The chain couples TRBV7-2 to TRBJ1-1; D is possibly TRBD1 (6 bases). The CDR3 length is 14 residues. The V gene lost 3 bases and the J gene lost 5 bases, with 13 bases spanning the gap. CDR1 SGHTA and CDR2 FQGNSA come from the germline V gene. CDR3 sequence reads: CASSFAPQGTEAFF. The CDR3 region has the DNA TGTGCCAGCAGCTTCGCGCCACAGGGAACTGAAGCTTTCTTT.

CDR3 DNA sequence: TGTGCCAGCAGTGAAGAGGCGCGGGGAACTGAAGCTTTCTTT. Protein product: CASSEEARGTEAFF. The J gene is TRBJ1-1, the V gene TRBV6-1; no definite D call. Per germline, CDR1 MNHNS and CDR2 SASEGT. The CDR3 extends over 14 amino acids. V lost 1 base and J lost 5, with 11 bases in between.

V gene TRBV4-3 combines with J gene TRBJ2-7; 8 nucleotides line up with TRBD1. Germline V CDR1 and CDR2: LGHNA, YSLEER. The V gene end was trimmed by 3 bases and the J gene end by 4 bases; junction bases not matched to a gene: 2. The CDR3 is 13 residues long. The CDR3 sequence: CASSHGQGYEQYF. The CDR3, as DNA: TGCGCCAGCAGCCACGGACAGGGTTACGAGCAGTACTTC.

The chain is built from TRBV6-1 and TRBJ1-3; D might be TRBD1 (5 bases). Germline CDR1 and CDR2: MNHNS and SASEGT. This CDR3 has 18 residues. V was clipped by 2 bases and J by 4 bases, with 21 bases between them. CDR3 loop: CASSEILGAGRWGNTIYF. In nucleotides, the CDR3 is TGTGCCAGCAGTGAAATTCTAGGCGCGGGGCGATGGGGAAACACCATATATTTT.

The J gene is TRBJ2-1, the V gene TRBV9, with 9 bases fitting TRBD2. CDR1 is SGDLS and CDR2 is YYNGEE in the germline V gene. This CDR3 spans 15 amino acids. The trim removed 3 bases at V and 7 bases at J, leaving 8 bases unmatched. CDR3 in amino acids: CASSATLAGTNEQFF. Here the CDR3 DNA reads TGTGCCAGCAGCGCTACACTAGCGGGTACGAATGAGCAGTTCTTC.

The chain employs TRBV28 and TRBJ2-3; D unresolved. Germline V lookup: CDR1 MDHEN, CDR2 SYDVKM. This CDR3 contains 12 residues. Trimming removed 10 bases at V and 2 bases at J, with 10 bases between. CDR3 in DNA: TGTGCCACCCGGAGATCCACAGATACGCAGTATTTT. It yields the protein CATRRSTDTQYF.